The clone carrying this T cell receptor (beta chain) was observed once. What it binds is not known. This specimen belongs to a study of cytomegalovirus exposure and HLA in healthy donors. Study at large: Among 398 genotyped donors, around 80% fell in the Caucasian-associated ancestry cluster. The study, taken as a whole, reports: The sole available immune exposure information was CMV serostatus. Reportedly, HLA-A and HLA-B alleles of most subjects were accurately predicted from TCR beta. Previous analysis showed most TCR beta V segments were productive about 90% or about 30% of the time.

Both 60 Vbeta primers and 13 Jbeta primers went into the PCR. Some clones are missing from TCRdb's copy, which holds only in-frame ones; the method was immunoSEQ multiplex PCR. The table includes about 120,000 clones, around 85% detected once. The germline V gene encodes CDR1 SGHDT and CDR2 YYEEEE. Trimming stripped 0 bases from V and 10 bases from J, with 5 bases between. The CDR3 runs to 11 residues. Sequencing was performed on PBMCs. This receptor was identified in a man aged 30 to 45 in good health and CMV-seronegative. The V gene is TRBV5-6, the J gene TRBJ2-1; no firm D call. CDR3 nucleotide sequence: TGTGCCAGCAGCTTGGAGAGAGAGCAGTTCTTC. This encodes CASSLEREQFF.